This TCR beta chain was recovered during a study of post-analysis software for immune sequencing data (dated by TCRdb to 2014 to 2015). For context, the study as a whole: Relapsing-remitting, secondary progressive and progressive-relapsing multiple sclerosis were recorded as disease courses, and subtype annotation was lacking for some patients. Patient repertoires were compared against 11 previously published healthy control repertoires from donors aged about 6 to 28 years. A subset of samples was prepared in parallel using single-end sample barcoding, then pooled and co-amplified after Illumina adapter ligation. Broader findings and caveats from the paper: Normalized Chao1 diversity was significantly lower in multiple sclerosis patients than controls, suggesting substantial peripheral T-cell clonal expansion. A handful of TRBV segments, including TRBV5-6, TRBV5-1 and TRBV20-1, were significantly more frequent in patients than controls. The multiple sclerosis patient group was slightly younger than the control group. Direct clustering with F measure showed strong co-clustering of samples prepared in the same batch, prompting a batch-effect correction.

To demonstrate the VDJtools post-analysis software, TCR beta repertoires were profiled from the peripheral blood of roughly 14 young patients with multiple sclerosis. The patients with multiple sclerosis were children and adolescents between about 6 and 16 years of age. As regards this clonotype: This receptor's antigen is unknown. No clone much larger than this one lies a single base away; base qualities are absent.

Library method: PCR. TCRdb shows the sequencer as Illumina HiSeq 2500. Unique molecular identifiers were incorporated into TCR beta cDNA libraries to reduce PCR and sequencing biases. Some 500,000 cDNA molecules were obtained for every 1 to 10 million input T cells, so each molecule roughly corresponded to one T cell. The patient libraries were prepared and sequenced with the same protocol used for the earlier healthy control dataset. Samples belonging to the same batch were prepared together, multiplexed and sequenced on a shared HiSeq lane. Per the original workflow: MIGEC was used to process the raw barcoded reads, and molecular identifier groups with only a single read were discarded before consensus assembly and CDR3 extraction. Clonotype tables were post-analysed with VDJtools, normalizing diversity by down-sampling all datasets to the smallest sample size. Repertoire overlap clustering matched CDR3 amino acid but not nucleotide sequences to correct batch-related cross-sample contamination. In-frame beta chains were kept once TCRdb had trimmed the public reads at Q25 with fastp and called clones with MiXCR. Every entry covers one CDR3 protein and lists the most common genes and DNA from its rows. None of the V and J calls come from the authors' own analysis; TCRdb made them. The sample contains roughly 650,000 distinct CDR3 sequences, approximately 59% of them found a single time. In total, the top ten clones hold over 9% of the sample.

From the germline V gene, CDR1 is ENHRY and CDR2 is SYGVKD. There are 16 amino acids in the CDR3, from cysteine to phenylalanine inclusive. Just CDR3 DNA is preserved here, 48 bases in frame from base 1. Trimming takes 8 bases off V and 4 bases off J; junction bases not matched to a gene: 7. The receptor's source is a girl aged 2-10 years with multiple sclerosis. The rearranged segments are TRBV10-3 and TRBJ2-6; 11 central nucleotides agree with TRBD1. Sequencing was done on a sample of blood. The CDR3 amino acid sequence is: CAIFGQGAYGANVLTF. The DNA reads as follows: TGTGCCATCTTCGGACAGGGGGCGTACGGGGCCAACGTCCTGACTTTC.